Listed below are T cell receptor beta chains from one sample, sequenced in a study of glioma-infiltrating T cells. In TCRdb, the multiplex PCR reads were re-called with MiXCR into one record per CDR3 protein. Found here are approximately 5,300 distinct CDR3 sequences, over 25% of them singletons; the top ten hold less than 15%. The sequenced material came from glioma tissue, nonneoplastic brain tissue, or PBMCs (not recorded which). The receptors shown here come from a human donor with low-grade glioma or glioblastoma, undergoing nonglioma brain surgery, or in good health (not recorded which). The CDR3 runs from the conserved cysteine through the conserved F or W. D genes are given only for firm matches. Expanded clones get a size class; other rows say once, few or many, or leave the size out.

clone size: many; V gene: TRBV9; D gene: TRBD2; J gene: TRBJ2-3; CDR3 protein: CASSVAGAGGRDTQYF; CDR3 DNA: TGTGCCAGCAGCGTAGCAGGAGCGGGAGGGCGAGATACGCAGTATTTT
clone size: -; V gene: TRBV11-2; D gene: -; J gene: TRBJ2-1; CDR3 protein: CASSLVSGEQFF; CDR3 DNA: TGTGCCAGCAGCTTGGTCAGCGGGGAGCAGTTCTTC
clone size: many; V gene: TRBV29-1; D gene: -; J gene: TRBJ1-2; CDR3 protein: CSVGSDRDRGYTF; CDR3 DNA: TGCAGCGTTGGATCGGACAGAGACCGTGGCTACACCTTC
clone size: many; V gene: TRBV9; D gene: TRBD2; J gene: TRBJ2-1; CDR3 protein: CASSPGGGLAAINEQFF; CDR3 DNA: TGTGCCAGCAGCCCAGGGGGGGGACTAGCGGCGATCAATGAGCAGTTCTTC
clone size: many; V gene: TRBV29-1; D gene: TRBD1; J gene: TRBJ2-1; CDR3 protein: CSVAPGQGDNEQFF; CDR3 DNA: TGCAGCGTTGCCCCGGGACAGGGAGACAATGAGCAGTTCTTC
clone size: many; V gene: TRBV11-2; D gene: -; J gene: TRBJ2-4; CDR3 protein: CASSPGLAKNIQYF; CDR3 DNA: TGTGCCAGCAGCCCAGGACTAGCCAAAAACATTCAGTACTTC
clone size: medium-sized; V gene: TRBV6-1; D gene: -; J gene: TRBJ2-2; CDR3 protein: CASSFQGTGELFF; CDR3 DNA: TGTGCCAGCAGTTTCCAGGGGACCGGGGAGCTGTTTTTT
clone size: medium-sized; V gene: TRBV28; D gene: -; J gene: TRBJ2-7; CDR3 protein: CASSLGGPYEQYF; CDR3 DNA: TGTGCCAGCAGTTTAGGGGGACCCTACGAGCAGTACTTC
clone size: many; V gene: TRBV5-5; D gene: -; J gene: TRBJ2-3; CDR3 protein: CASSPGTYTDTQYF; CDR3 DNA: TGTGCCAGCAGCCCTGGGACATACACAGATACGCAGTATTTT
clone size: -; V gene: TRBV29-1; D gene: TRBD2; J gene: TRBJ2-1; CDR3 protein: CSVERTSGTGGEQFF; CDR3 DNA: TGCAGCGTCGAACGGACTAGCGGGACTGGTGGTGAGCAGTTCTTC
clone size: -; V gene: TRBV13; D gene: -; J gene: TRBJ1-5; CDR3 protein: CASSLNRDQPQHF; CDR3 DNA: TGTGCCAGCAGCTTAAACCGGGATCAGCCCCAGCATTTT
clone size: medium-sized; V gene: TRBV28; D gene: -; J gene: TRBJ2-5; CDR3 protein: CASSLSAGTSQETQYF; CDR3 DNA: TGTGCCAGCAGTTTATCGGCAGGGACCTCCCAAGAGACCCAGTACTTC
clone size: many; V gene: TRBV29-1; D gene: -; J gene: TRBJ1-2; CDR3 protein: CSVLDSTSNYGYTF; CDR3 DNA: TGCAGCGTCCTGGACAGCACCTCTAACTATGGCTACACCTTC
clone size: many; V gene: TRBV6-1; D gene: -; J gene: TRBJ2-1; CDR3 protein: CASSPDTSLVVGEQFF; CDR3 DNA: TGTGCCAGCAGTCCCGATACTAGCCTCGTAGTCGGTGAGCAGTTCTTC
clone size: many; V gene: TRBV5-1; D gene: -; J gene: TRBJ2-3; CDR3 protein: CASSLEVGTDTQYF; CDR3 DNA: TGCGCCAGCAGCTTGGAGGTCGGCACAGATACGCAGTATTTT
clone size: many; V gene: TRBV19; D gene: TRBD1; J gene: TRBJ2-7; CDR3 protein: CASSIRTGDAEQYF; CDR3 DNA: TGTGCCAGTAGTATCCGGACAGGGGACGCCGAGCAGTACTTC
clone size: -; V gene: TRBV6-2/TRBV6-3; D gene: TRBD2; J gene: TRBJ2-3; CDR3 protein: CASSYPATGTSGQRVDTQYF; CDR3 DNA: TGTGCCAGCAGCTACCCGGCAACCGGGACTAGCGGACAAAGGGTAGATACGCAGTATTTT
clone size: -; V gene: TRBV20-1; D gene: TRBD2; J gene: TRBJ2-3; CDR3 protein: CSTSGTGDTQYF; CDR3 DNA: TGCAGTACTAGCGGGACGGGCGACACGCAGTATTTT
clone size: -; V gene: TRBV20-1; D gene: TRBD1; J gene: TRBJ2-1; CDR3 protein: CSATGTGARNEQFF; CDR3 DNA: TGCAGTGCCACCGGGACAGGGGCCAGGAATGAGCAGTTCTTC
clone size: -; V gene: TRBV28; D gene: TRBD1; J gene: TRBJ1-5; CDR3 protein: CALSDREGAGNPPQHF; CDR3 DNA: TGTGCCCTCAGTGATCGAGAGGGGGCCGGCAATCCGCCCCAGCATTTT
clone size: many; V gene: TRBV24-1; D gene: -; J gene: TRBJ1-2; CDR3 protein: CATSSGANYGYTF; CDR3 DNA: TGTGCCACCAGTTCAGGTGCGAACTATGGCTACACCTTC
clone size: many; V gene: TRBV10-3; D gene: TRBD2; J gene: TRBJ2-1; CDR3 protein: CAIRAGGVNEQFF; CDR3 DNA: TGTGCCATCCGGGCGGGAGGTGTGAATGAGCAGTTCTTC
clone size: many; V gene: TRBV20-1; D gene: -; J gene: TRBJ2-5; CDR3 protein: CSARDRVETQYF; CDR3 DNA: TGCAGTGCTAGAGATAGGGTAGAGACCCAGTACTTC
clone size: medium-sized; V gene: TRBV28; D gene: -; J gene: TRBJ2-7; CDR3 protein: CASTLSYEQYF; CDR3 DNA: TGTGCCAGCACCCTCTCCTACGAGCAGTACTTC